The 26 T cell receptor beta chains given below trace back to one sample, sequenced in a study of blood T cell repertoires in COVID-19. TCRdb's copy holds only in-frame clones and misses some; the assay was immunoSEQ multiplex PCR. This table holds around 40,000 clones, over 85% found once. Material: peripheral blood. These receptors all stem from a human donor with active COVID-19. The donor label of this sample is uncertain.

The chain is built from TRBV29-1 and TRBJ2-7; 10 nucleotides match TRBD1. The CDR3 spans 12 residues. J lost 7 bases, V lost 8 bases, and 8 bases had no gene match. CDR1 and CDR2 from the germline V gene are SQVTM and ANQGSEA. This CDR3 is CSYGTGEFEQYF. As DNA, the CDR3 is TGCAGCTACGGGACAGGGGAATTTGAGCAGTACTTC.

The J gene is TRBJ2-2, the V gene TRBV4-2; TRBD1 might be the D (5 bases). V gave up 3 bases and J gave up 6 bases, with 17 bases separating them. Germline values: CDR1 LGHNA, CDR2 YNFKEQ. The CDR3 runs to 16 residues. DNA for the CDR3: TGTGCCAGCAGCCAGGCTCGTTCAAGACAGCCCGGGGAGCTGTTTTTT. Translation: CASSQARSRQPGELFF.

This chain uses TRBV7-2 with TRBJ1-5; 9 nucleotides agree with TRBD1. Trimming cost V 5 bases and J 9 bases; bases outside gene matches: 2. CDR1 is SGHTA and CDR2 is FQGNSA in the germline V gene. The CDR3 has 12 residues. CDR3 in amino acids: CASSTGQGPQHF. The DNA of the CDR3 is TGTGCCAGCAGCACGGGACAGGGGCCCCAGCATTTT.

The rearrangement uses TRBV20-1 and TRBJ2-7, with D possibly TRBD1 on 7 matching bases. The V gene's germline CDR1 is DFQATT and CDR2 SNEGSKA (reference sequence). Trimming cost V 3 bases and J 4 bases, with 13 bases left between them. This CDR3 is built from 13 residues. The CDR3 DNA reads TGCAGTGCTAGTACAGGGGCGGGGTACGAGCAGTACTTC. This gives the protein CSASTGAGYEQYF.

This rearrangement joins TRBV28 to TRBJ2-7, with 10 positions matching TRBD2. Germline CDR1 is MDHEN and CDR2 is SYDVKM. This CDR3 is 14 amino acids long. Trimming at V came to 5 bases and at J to 1 base, leaving 2 bases not matched to a gene. The CDR3 protein is CASSPSGRSYEQYF. CDR3 in DNA: TGTGCCAGCAGTCCTAGCGGGAGATCCTACGAGCAGTACTTC.

The DNA for the CDR3 is TGTGCCAGCAGCTTAGGGGGGGGAACTGAAGCTTTCTTT. This translates into CASSLGGGTEAFF. The chain is built from TRBV7-7 and TRBJ1-1; D possibly corresponds to TRBD1 (5 bases). CDR1 is SSHAT, CDR2 FNYEAQ, per germline (reference sequence). The CDR3 contains 13 residues. Trimming pared 1 base from V and 5 bases from J, leaving 8 bases between.

The chain couples TRBV28 to TRBJ2-7; 9 bases map to TRBD2. The CDR3 has 12 residues. CDR1 MDHEN and CDR2 SYDVKM come from the germline V gene. The J segment lost 11 bases and the V segment lost 8 bases, leaving 10 bases of the junction unmatched. CDR3 coding DNA: TGTGCCAGCCGTCGGGCGGGGGGGGAGAAGTACTTC. Translated, it gives CASRRAGGEKYF.

This chain joins TRBV13 and TRBJ2-1; 7 bases agree with TRBD2. Germline V gene data show CDR1 as PRHDT and CDR2 as FYEKMQ (reference sequence). This CDR3 is 16 amino acids long. V was clipped by 2 bases and J by 4 bases; unmatched bases: 8. CDR3 coding DNA: TGTGCCAGCAGCTTACCCGCGACAGCGGGGTACAATGAGCAGTTCTTC. Amino acid sequence: CASSLPATAGYNEQFF.

The rearrangement joins TRBV5-1 to TRBJ2-4; 15 positions match TRBD2. Germline trimming cut 4 bases from V and 0 bases from J; bases unmatched to any gene: 11. The CDR3 length is 20 residues. Germline CDR1 and CDR2: SGHRS and YFSETQ. The CDR3 DNA is TGCGCCAGCAGCAACGGTTTAGGGGGACTAGCGGGAGGAGCCAAAAACATTCAGTACTTC. Translating gives CASSNGLGGLAGGAKNIQYF.

The chain recombines TRBV3-1 (or the pseudogene TRBV3-2) with TRBJ2-1, with 9 bases identical to TRBD1. V trimming: 1 base; J trimming: 8 bases; junction bases outside the gene matches: 18. Germline loops: CDR1 LGHDT, CDR2 YNNKEL (reference sequence). The CDR3 consists of 19 residues. The CDR3 spells CASSQVRDLPGQGIDEQFF. The CDR3 nucleotides are TGTGCCAGCAGCCAAGTAAGAGACCTCCCGGGACAGGGTATCGATGAGCAGTTCTTC.

The rearrangement joins TRBV21-1 to TRBJ2-1; TRBD2, the table's D call, was not compared with the DNA. TRBV21-1 corresponds to a pseudogene. This CDR3 comprises 19 residues. The CDR3 bases are TGTGCCAGCAGCGCGGTTGGGGGGGTAGGTCACCCTGCCTACAATGAGCAGTTCTTC. As protein: CASSAVGGVGHPAYNEQFF.

This clone has just a few counts. The chain employs TRBV6-4 and TRBJ1-1; a weak D match, TRBD1 (6 bases). This CDR3 has 13 residues. V was clipped by 0 bases and J by 8 bases, with 10 bases between them. Germline V gene sequence: CDR1 MRHNA, CDR2 SNTAGT. The CDR3 spells CASSDSNTGEAFF. CDR3 sequence (DNA): TGTGCCAGCAGTGACTCGAATACAGGGGAAGCTTTCTTT.

This chain links TRBV10-3 with TRBJ2-1; 8 bases map to TRBD2. The CDR3 has 15 amino acids. V dropped 7 bases and J dropped 6; count of bases not matched to a gene: 11. The germline gives CDR1 ENHRY, CDR2 SYGVKD. CDR3 in amino acids: CAINRSGSRGNEQFF. The CDR3 DNA follows: TGTGCCATCAATAGAAGCGGGAGCAGGGGCAATGAGCAGTTCTTC.

This clone is labeled as medium-sized. V usage is TRBV19 and J usage is TRBJ1-5; D possibly corresponds to TRBD1 (5 bases). This CDR3 is 14 amino acids long. Trimming took off 3 bases at V and 5 bases at J, with 11 bases between the two ends. Germline lookup yields CDR1 LNHDA and CDR2 SQIVND (reference sequence). CDR3 sequence (DNA): TGTGCCAGTAGTATCCCAGGGTCTTATCAGCCCCAGCATTTT. Translation gives CASSIPGSYQPQHF.

The genes are TRBV7-9 and TRBJ2-2; 8 nucleotides match TRBD1. J gave up 7 bases and V 0 bases, and 7 bases lay outside the gene matches. Germline V gene lookup returns CDR1 SEHNR and CDR2 FQNEAQ (reference sequence). This CDR3 spans 16 amino acids. The CDR3 DNA reads TGTGCCAGCAGCTTAGCTGGACAGGGACCCAGCGGGGAGCTGTTTTTT. It yields the protein CASSLAGQGPSGELFF.

The genes are TRBV9 and TRBJ2-5; a weak D match, TRBD1 (6 bases). The CDR3 length is 15 residues. Trimming took off 0 bases at V and 2 bases at J, with 11 bases between the two ends. Germline CDR1 and CDR2: SGDLS and YYNGEE. CDR3 nucleotides: TGTGCCAGCAGCGTAGCTACGCAGGGGCAAGAGACCCAGTACTTC. It specifies CASSVATQGQETQYF. The full variable domain, rest sourced from reference TRBV9 and TRBJ2-5, is DSGVTQTPKHLITATGQRVTLRCSPRSGDLSVYWYQQSLDQGLQFLIQYYNGEERAKGNILERFSAQQFPDLHSELNLSSLELGDSALYFCASSVATQGQETQYFGPGTRLLVL.

Worth noting for this clone: A junction boundary mismatches the germline segment, possibly from a read error. The chain couples TRBV6-2 or TRBV6-3 to TRBJ2-7; the match to TRBD2 covers 9 bases. CDR3 size: 16 residues. CDR1 MNHEY and CDR2 SVGEGT come from the germline V gene. The CDR3: CASCYRGGRVRNEQYF. The CDR3 DNA follows: TGTGCCAGCTGTTATCGGGGCGGGAGGGTGCGGAACGAGCAGTACTTC.

V and J are TRBV11-2 and TRBJ1-1; TRBD1 matches 10 bases. V was clipped by 5 bases and J by 5 bases; unmatched bases: 2. The germline V gene encodes CDR1 SGHAT and CDR2 FQNNGV. The CDR3 loop spans 13 amino acids. CDR3 amino acids: CASSADRGTEAFF. The CDR3 bases are TGTGCCAGCAGCGCGGACAGGGGGACTGAAGCTTTCTTT.

The rearrangement joins TRBV7-9 to TRBJ2-7; D gene unclear. The CDR3 totals 10 residues. Trimming took 5 bases from V and 6 from J, leaving 5 bases between them. Per the germline V gene, CDR1 is SEHNR and CDR2 is FQNEAQ (reference sequence). The CDR3 coding sequence is TGTGCCAGCAGCCCCTCCGAGCAGTACTTC. It translates to CASSPSEQYF.

J is TRBJ1-5 and V is TRBV6-6; D possibly corresponds to TRBD1 (6 bases). Trimming stripped 0 bases from V and 4 bases from J, with 10 bases between. The CDR3 length is 15 residues. Per the germline V gene, CDR1 is MNHNY and CDR2 is SVGAGI (reference sequence). The CDR3 DNA reads as TGTGCCAGCAGTTACTCAACAGGGTTTAATCAGCCCCAGCATTTT. Translation gives CASSYSTGFNQPQHF.

V usage is TRBV7-8 and J usage is TRBJ2-7; 7 nucleotides match TRBD1. Germline V lookup: CDR1 SGHVS, CDR2 FQNEAQ. V lost 5 bases to trimming and J lost 2 bases; unmatched junction nucleotides: 9. The CDR3 loop spans 15 amino acids. The CDR3 nucleotides are TGTGCCAGCAGCCCAGCCGAGGGGGCTACCTACGAGCAGTACTTC. This sequence encodes CASSPAEGATYEQYF.

This clone has a single count. CDR3 residues: CASSLRGNYGYTF. The CDR3 DNA reads TGTGCCAGCAGTTTGCGGGGTAACTATGGCTACACCTTC. V and J are TRBV12-3 or TRBV12-4 and TRBJ1-2; no clear D gene. CDR3 length: 13 amino acids. V lost 3 bases, J lost 1 base, and 6 bases lay in between.

The rearrangement links TRBV24-1 to TRBJ2-1, with 7 positions matching TRBD2. The CDR3 totals 22 residues. Losses at the gene ends were 3 bases for V and 0 bases for J; bases not matched to a gene: 22. Germline V gene lookup returns CDR1 KGHDR and CDR2 SFDVKD. Written as DNA, the CDR3 is TGTGCCACCAGTGATCCCGCTTGGGGTGCGGGAGTTAACCCGAGCTCCTACAATGAGCAGTTCTTC. Residues: CATSDPAWGAGVNPSSYNEQFF.

This rearrangement joins TRBV28 to TRBJ2-1; 7 positions agree with TRBD1. The V and J ends lost 7 bases and 5 bases, in that order; junction bases with no gene match: 8. The CDR3 extends over 14 amino acids. Germline V CDR1 and CDR2: MDHEN, SYDVKM. The chain's CDR3 is CASILTGIDNEQFF. CDR3 coding DNA: TGTGCCAGCATCTTGACAGGGATCGACAATGAGCAGTTCTTC.

V and J are TRBV9 and TRBJ2-6; D perhaps matches TRBD2 (5 bases). The CDR3 is 20 amino acids. Trimming removed 1 base from V and 0 bases from J, with 20 bases in between. Germline V gives CDR1 SGDLS, CDR2 YYNGEE. Here the CDR3 reads CASSVTIGLDLNSGANVLTF. As DNA, the CDR3 is TGTGCCAGCAGCGTAACCATCGGACTCGACCTTAACTCTGGGGCCAACGTCCTGACTTTC.

The rearrangement links TRBV3-1 (or the pseudogene TRBV3-2) to TRBJ1-1; D uncertain. The CDR3 covers 12 residues. Trimming removed 4 bases from V and 11 bases from J, with 14 bases in between. The germline gives CDR1 LGHDT, CDR2 YNNKEL (reference sequence). This CDR3 reads CASSLWTGSAFF. The DNA for the CDR3 is TGTGCCAGCAGCCTCTGGACCGGGAGTGCTTTCTTT.